These 21 T cell receptor beta chains came from one sample sequenced in a study of T cell responses to AZD1222 COVID-19 vaccine. Produced via immunoSEQ multiplex PCR; TCRdb's table is partial and in-frame only. The top ten clones hold roughly 10% of a sample with tens of thousands of clones, more than 75% of them seen once. The source was peripheral blood, collected on day 0 of AZD1222 vaccination. These receptors were taken from an adult in good health.

The chain joins TRBV10-3 to TRBJ2-5, with 8 bases fitting TRBD2. The CDR3 extends over 15 amino acids. Germline values: CDR1 ENHRY, CDR2 SYGVKD. The junction had 5 bases not matched to a gene; V was cut back by 4 bases and J by 1 base. The CDR3 here is CAISANGRAQETQYF. The DNA of the CDR3 is TGTGCCATCAGTGCTAACGGGAGGGCCCAAGAGACCCAGTACTTC.

This rearrangement joins TRBV28 to TRBJ2-6; D ambiguous. The CDR3 has 12 residues. The V gene lost 6 bases and the J gene lost 2 bases, with 2 bases spanning the gap. Germline CDR1 and CDR2: MDHEN and SYDVKM. CDR3 amino acids: CASRAGANVLTF. The DNA for the CDR3 is TGTGCCAGCAGGGCTGGGGCCAACGTCCTGACTTTC.

This chain joins TRBV27 and TRBJ1-6, with D possibly being TRBD1 (5 bases). There are 17 residues in the CDR3. Trimming left V 2 bases short and J 0 bases short, with 11 bases between. Germline lookup yields CDR1 MNHEY and CDR2 SMNVEV (reference sequence). The CDR3 spells CASSLAGRLSYNSPLHF. The DNA of the CDR3 is TGTGCCAGCAGTTTAGCGGGACGCCTCTCCTATAATTCACCCCTCCACTTT.

The CDR3 region is CASSPTISSNQPQHF. DNA of the CDR3: TGTGCCAGCAGTCCGACAATAAGTAGCAATCAGCCCCAGCATTTT. V usage is TRBV2 and J usage is TRBJ1-5; D uncertain. Per the germline V gene, CDR1 is SNHLY and CDR2 is FYNNEI. The CDR3 has 15 residues. Trimming took 5 bases from V and 0 from J, leaving 11 bases between them.

This sequence joins TRBV7-2 and TRBJ2-7, with D hard to call. The CDR3 contains 13 residues. Germline V gene lookup returns CDR1 SGHTA and CDR2 FQGNSA. Trimming pared 4 bases from V and 6 bases from J, leaving 13 bases between. The CDR3 DNA is TGTGCCAGCAGCTCTGTGGCGCTTCTCGAGCAGTACTTC. This gives the protein CASSSVALLEQYF.

The chain joins TRBV19 to TRBJ1-1; TRBD1 aligns across 7 bases. After removal of 5 bases from V and 2 bases from J, the junction contained 17 bases not matched to a gene. There are 18 residues in the CDR3. CDR1 is LNHDA and CDR2 is SQIVND in the germline V gene (reference sequence). In DNA form, the CDR3 reads TGTGCCAGTAGTCTAACAGGGGTGGCGGGTGGTCCTAACACTGAAGCTTTCTTT. This codes for CASSLTGVAGGPNTEAFF.

This clone was observed once. This chain joins TRBV6-6 and TRBJ1-1, with D uncertain. Germline V gives CDR1 MNHNY, CDR2 SVGAGI (reference sequence). The CDR3 spans 13 residues. Trimming shortened V by 6 bases and J by 1 base, and 9 bases separated the two germline ends. CDR3 in amino acids: CASSFDQNTEAFF. The CDR3 DNA is TGTGCCAGCAGCTTTGACCAGAACACTGAAGCTTTCTTT.

The chain uses TRBV3-1 (or the pseudogene TRBV3-2) and TRBJ1-1; D is unclear. With 3 bases removed from V and 1 base from J, the gap between germline ends came to 3 bases. Germline assignment: CDR1 LGHDT and CDR2 YNNKEL (reference sequence). CDR3 length equals 12 residues. The CDR3 loop is CASSHGNTEAFF. The CDR3 bases are TGTGCCAGCAGCCACGGGAACACTGAAGCTTTCTTT.

This chain uses TRBV4-2 with TRBJ1-1; D unclear. V was trimmed by 2 bases and J by 4 bases, leaving 11 bases between them. The CDR3 contains 14 residues. The germline gives CDR1 LGHNA, CDR2 YNFKEQ. CDR3 protein: CASSQKAGSTEAFF. The CDR3 bases are TGTGCCAGCAGCCAAAAGGCGGGTTCCACTGAAGCTTTCTTT.

The V call is TRBV11-1, the J call TRBJ2-7, with D perhaps TRBD2 (6 bases). The CDR3 covers 15 residues. CDR1 and CDR2 from the germline V gene are SGHAT and FQDESV (reference sequence). V lost 5 bases, J lost 0 bases, and 14 bases lay in between. The chain's CDR3 is CASSPGLPTSYEQYF. The CDR3 DNA follows: TGTGCCAGCAGCCCGGGACTCCCCACCTCCTACGAGCAGTACTTC.

The V gene is TRBV5-1, the J gene TRBJ2-1; 10 positions agree with TRBD2. Germline lookup yields CDR1 SGHRS and CDR2 YFSETQ. V trimming: 2 bases; J trimming: 8 bases; junction bases outside the gene matches: 13. The length of the CDR3 is 17 residues. CDR3 sequence: CASSFLWSSGGLDEQFF. In DNA form, the CDR3 reads TGCGCCAGCAGCTTTTTGTGGTCTAGCGGGGGCCTCGATGAGCAGTTCTTC.

The V gene is TRBV5-1, the J gene TRBJ2-7; TRBD2 aligns across 9 bases. CDR1 SGHRS and CDR2 YFSETQ come from the germline V gene. V lost 0 bases, J lost 2 bases, and 3 bases stayed unmatched. The CDR3 has 15 amino acids. The DNA for the CDR3 is TGCGCCAGCAGCTTGGATAGCGGGGGAGCCTACGAGCAGTACTTC. This sequence encodes CASSLDSGGAYEQYF.

The rearrangement links TRBV30 to TRBJ1-5, with D tentatively TRBD1 (6 bases). V lost 4 bases and J lost 2, with 15 bases in between. The CDR3 is made up of 15 amino acids. From germline, CDR1 is GTSNPN and CDR2 SVGIG (reference sequence). CDR3 protein: CAWTEDRIGNQPQHF. The CDR3 DNA is TGTGCCTGGACCGAAGACAGGATCGGCAATCAGCCCCAGCATTTT.

The chain links TRBV19 to TRBJ2-5; 7 bases line up with TRBD1. The CDR3 is 13 amino acids. The V segment lost 5 bases and the J segment 5 bases; nucleotides outside the gene matches: 5. Germline CDR1 reads LNHDA; CDR2 reads SQIVND (reference sequence). In DNA form, the CDR3 reads TGTGCCAGTAGTTCAACAGGGGCTGAGACCCAGTACTTC. Translation: CASSSTGAETQYF.

V usage is TRBV6-6 and J usage is TRBJ1-5; D remains ambiguous. Trimming shortened V by 7 bases and J by 0 bases, and 7 bases separated the two germline ends. Germline lookup yields CDR1 MNHNY and CDR2 SVGAGI (reference sequence). The CDR3 runs to 13 residues. CDR3 coding DNA: TGTGCCAGCAAGCCCATTAGCAATCAGCCCCAGCATTTT. Residues: CASKPISNQPQHF.

The rearrangement uses TRBV30 and TRBJ1-6; tentative D call: TRBD1 (6 bases). Germline loops: CDR1 GTSNPN, CDR2 SVGIG (reference sequence). The germline V and J ends were trimmed by 4 bases and 5 bases, with 12 bases remaining between them. There are 14 residues in the CDR3. DNA for the CDR3: TGTGCCTGGAACCAGGGGTTGGATAATTCACCCCTCCACTTT. Encoded protein: CAWNQGLDNSPLHF.

J is TRBJ1-6 and V is TRBV28, with D possibly being TRBD1 (5 bases). Germline V CDR1 and CDR2: MDHEN, SYDVKM. V was shortened by 8 bases and J by 14 bases, with 13 bases between the two germline ends. The CDR3 loop spans 11 amino acids. The CDR3 region has the DNA TGTGCCAGCGGGGCCAGACGATCCCTCCACTTT. Its translation is CASGARRSLHF. Filled out from reference TRBV28 and TRBJ1-6, the complete variable domain reads DVKVTQSSRYLVKRTGEKVFLECVQDMDHENMFWYRQDPGLGLRLIYFSYDVKMKEKGDIPEGYSVSREKKERFSLILESASTNQTSMYLCASGARRSLHFGNGTRLTVT.

The V and J genes are TRBV30 and TRBJ1-4, with a tentative D call TRBD1 (6 bases). Trimming left V 0 bases short and J 8 bases short, with 13 bases between. The CDR3 loop spans 14 amino acids. From germline, CDR1 is GTSNPN and CDR2 SVGIG (reference sequence). The CDR3 region has the DNA TGTGCCTGGAGTGTGGTTAGGACAGAAGAAAAACTGTTTTTT. Translated, it gives CAWSVVRTEEKLFF. The full variable domain, with the rest looked up from reference TRBV30 and TRBJ1-4, is SQTIHQWPATLVQPVGSPLSLECTVEGTSNPNLYWYRQAAGRGLQLLFYSVGIGQISSEVPQNLSASRPQDRQFILSSKKLLLSDSGFYLCAWSVVRTEEKLFFGSGTQLSVL.

The chain combines TRBV7-2 with TRBJ2-7, with 8 positions matching TRBD2. Per germline, CDR1 SGHTA and CDR2 FQGNSA. Trimming cost V 2 bases and J 1 base; bases outside gene matches: 4. The CDR3 is 15 residues long. CDR3 amino acids: CASSLSGTRSYEQYF. DNA for the CDR3: TGTGCCAGCAGCTTATCCGGGACTAGGTCCTACGAGCAGTACTTC.

This clone was counted a few times. The chain carries TRBV28 and TRBJ1-2; 7 positions agree with TRBD1. The ends lost 11 bases at V and 4 bases at J; junction bases unmatched: 7. The germline gives CDR1 MDHEN, CDR2 SYDVKM. This CDR3 comprises 12 residues. The CDR3 region is CAHRDSLYGYTF. The DNA of the CDR3 is TGTGCCCACCGGGACAGCCTCTATGGCTACACCTTC.

The chain couples TRBV3-1 (or the pseudogene TRBV3-2) to TRBJ2-7; 9 nucleotides line up with TRBD1. J was trimmed by 7 bases and V by 3 bases; bases with no gene match: 10. There are 15 residues in the CDR3. Looked up from germline, CDR1 is LGHDT and CDR2 is YNNKEL (reference sequence). Here the CDR3 reads CASSHGTGLLREQYF. The CDR3 DNA sequence: TGTGCCAGCAGCCACGGGACAGGGCTACTACGAGAGCAGTACTTC.